A selection of T cell receptor beta chains follows, all from one sample in a study of OX40 agonist ivuxolimab in advanced cancers. Measured with immunoSEQ multiplex PCR; TCRdb has only the in-frame clones, and not every one. The sample contains 70,000 to 80,000 clones, around 90% of which appear only once. Sequenced material: CD4+ or CD8+ T cells sorted from blood, taken in a trial of the OX40 agonist ivuxolimab. The receptors were gathered from an adult with an advanced solid tumor such as melanoma, head and neck, liver or kidney cancer. CDR3s include the opening cysteine and the closing phenylalanine or tryptophan. D genes are given only for firm matches. Expanded clones get a size class; other rows say once, few or many, or leave the size out.

d_call: -
v_call: TRBV18
clone_size: -
j_call: TRBJ2-7
cdr3_nt: TGTGCCAGCTCACCCCAGGACAGCTTTTTCTCCTACGAGCAGTACTTC
cdr3_aa: CASSPQDSFFSYEQYF

d_call: -
v_call: TRBV6-1
clone_size: -
j_call: TRBJ2-7
cdr3_nt: TGTGCCAGCAGTGAATGGCCGGCCAGCGCCTACGAGCAGTACTTC
cdr3_aa: CASSEWPASAYEQYF

d_call: TRBD1
v_call: TRBV28
clone_size: -
j_call: TRBJ1-1
cdr3_nt: TGTGCCAGCAGTTTATGGGGGAGGACAGGCGCGGGGGCTGAAGCTTTCTTT
cdr3_aa: CASSLWGRTGAGAEAFF

d_call: -
v_call: TRBV7-2
clone_size: -
j_call: TRBJ2-7
cdr3_nt: TGTGCCAGCAGCTTAAGTGTTGGGGACGAGCAGTACTTC
cdr3_aa: CASSLSVGDEQYF

d_call: -
v_call: TRBV18
clone_size: -
j_call: TRBJ1-2
cdr3_nt: TGTGCCAGCTCAGACAGGAGTAACTATGGCTACACCTTC
cdr3_aa: CASSDRSNYGYTF

d_call: TRBD1
v_call: TRBV6-4
clone_size: -
j_call: TRBJ1-1
cdr3_nt: TGTGCCAGCAGTTACTTCCCGGGACAGGGGGAAACTGAAGCTTTCTTT
cdr3_aa: CASSYFPGQGETEAFF

d_call: -
v_call: TRBV29-1
clone_size: -
j_call: TRBJ1-5
cdr3_nt: TGCAGCGTTGAAACAGGAGTCAATCAGCCCCAGCATTTT
cdr3_aa: CSVETGVNQPQHF

d_call: TRBD2
v_call: TRBV14
clone_size: -
j_call: TRBJ2-3
cdr3_nt: TGTGCCAGCAGCCGTAGCGCGGGGGCAGATACGCAGTATTTT
cdr3_aa: CASSRSAGADTQYF

d_call: TRBD1
v_call: TRBV7-9
clone_size: -
j_call: TRBJ2-3
cdr3_nt: TGTGCCACCTCGCCCGGGACAGGAGTCTTTAGCACAGATACGCAGTATTTT
cdr3_aa: CATSPGTGVFSTDTQYF

d_call: TRBD2
v_call: TRBV7-3
clone_size: -
j_call: TRBJ2-3
cdr3_nt: TGTGCCAGCAGCTTAGCGGGAGTGGGAGATACGCAGTATTTT
cdr3_aa: CASSLAGVGDTQYF

d_call: -
v_call: TRBV11-2
clone_size: -
j_call: TRBJ2-1
cdr3_nt: TGTGCCAGCAGCCCCGATCCGGACTCAAGGGGGTTCTTC
cdr3_aa: CASSPDPDSRGFF

d_call: TRBD2
v_call: TRBV2
clone_size: -
j_call: TRBJ2-3
cdr3_nt: TGTGCCAGCCTTGGACTAGCGGAGAGCACAGATACGCAGTATTTT
cdr3_aa: CASLGLAESTDTQYF

d_call: -
v_call: TRBV5-1
clone_size: -
j_call: TRBJ2-3
cdr3_nt: TGCGCCAGCAGCTTGTCAGGGGCCGCCGCATTGGATACGCAGTATTTT
cdr3_aa: CASSLSGAAALDTQYF

d_call: TRBD1
v_call: TRBV4-1
clone_size: -
j_call: TRBJ1-5
cdr3_nt: TGCGCCAGCAGCCAAGATCGACAGGGGAGGCAGCCCCAGCATTTT
cdr3_aa: CASSQDRQGRQPQHF

d_call: -
v_call: TRBV21-1
clone_size: -
j_call: TRBJ1-2
cdr3_nt: TGTGCCAGCAGCAAGGGGGGAAAGGATGGCTACACCTTC
cdr3_aa: CASSKGGKDGYTF

d_call: TRBD2
v_call: TRBV14
clone_size: -
j_call: TRBJ2-7
cdr3_nt: TGTGCCAGCAGCCAAGCCGGTCGGGGGGTCGAGCAGTACTTC
cdr3_aa: CASSQAGRGVEQYF

d_call: TRBD2
v_call: TRBV30
clone_size: -
j_call: TRBJ2-1
cdr3_nt: TGTGCCTGGAGACGGGAGGCCTCCTACAATGAGCAGTTCTTC
cdr3_aa: CAWRREASYNEQFF

d_call: TRBD1
v_call: TRBV29-1
clone_size: -
j_call: TRBJ1-2
cdr3_nt: TGCAGCGTCGGGGCGGGACAGGGCCTTCAGGGCTACACCTTC
cdr3_aa: CSVGAGQGLQGYTF

d_call: -
v_call: TRBV11-2
clone_size: few
j_call: TRBJ1-2
cdr3_nt: TGTGCCAGCAGCACGGGGGGGCAGAACTATGGCTACACCTTC
cdr3_aa: CASSTGGQNYGYTF

d_call: -
v_call: TRBV5-4
clone_size: -
j_call: TRBJ1-3
cdr3_nt: TGTGCCAGCAGCTTTGACAATGGAAACACCATATATTTT
cdr3_aa: CASSFDNGNTIYF

d_call: -
v_call: TRBV4-2
clone_size: -
j_call: TRBJ2-7
cdr3_nt: TGTGCCAGCAGCCAAGATCAGTGGAGTTACGAGCAGTACTTC
cdr3_aa: CASSQDQWSYEQYF

d_call: -
v_call: TRBV6-6
clone_size: -
j_call: TRBJ2-2
cdr3_nt: TGTGCCAGCAGCGGACAGGCGGGGACCGGGGAGCTGTTTTTT
cdr3_aa: CASSGQAGTGELFF

d_call: -
v_call: TRBV30
clone_size: -
j_call: TRBJ2-2
cdr3_nt: TGTGCCTGGAGGCCAGCGCCAAACGCGAACACCGGGGAGCTGTTTTTT
cdr3_aa: CAWRPAPNANTGELFF

d_call: TRBD2
v_call: TRBV7-8
clone_size: few
j_call: TRBJ2-1
cdr3_nt: TGTGCCAGCAGCTTACCGTTGAATAGCGGGAGATCAACGTTGTTCTTC
cdr3_aa: CASSLPLNSGRSTLFF

d_call: -
v_call: TRBV30
clone_size: -
j_call: TRBJ2-5
cdr3_nt: TGTGCCTGGAGTGTAGCGCTTGACCAGACCCAGTACTTC
cdr3_aa: CAWSVALDQTQYF

d_call: -
v_call: TRBV19
clone_size: few
j_call: TRBJ1-5
cdr3_nt: TGTGCCAGTAGTATAGGACAGTATAGCAATCAGCCCCAGCATTTT
cdr3_aa: CASSIGQYSNQPQHF

d_call: TRBD2
v_call: TRBV28
clone_size: -
j_call: TRBJ2-1
cdr3_nt: TGTGCCAGCAAAAGCGGGGGAGATTACAATGAGCAGTTCTTC
cdr3_aa: CASKSGGDYNEQFF

d_call: -
v_call: TRBV9
clone_size: few
j_call: TRBJ2-2
cdr3_nt: TGTGCCAGCAGCGTAGACGGGGATTACACCGGGGAGCTGTTTTTT
cdr3_aa: CASSVDGDYTGELFF

d_call: TRBD1
v_call: TRBV19
clone_size: -
j_call: TRBJ2-3
cdr3_nt: TGTGCCAGTAGTTACCTCTTGACAGGGGTCGCAGCAGATACGCAGTATTTT
cdr3_aa: CASSYLLTGVAADTQYF

d_call: TRBD2
v_call: TRBV5-1
clone_size: once
j_call: TRBJ2-3
cdr3_nt: TGCGCCAGCAGTCCCGGGACTAGCGACACAGATACGCAGTATTTT
cdr3_aa: CASSPGTSDTDTQYF

d_call: -
v_call: TRBV5-1
clone_size: -
j_call: TRBJ1-2
cdr3_nt: TGCGCCAGCAGCTTGGTGAAGGGAGCCTATGGCTACACCTTC
cdr3_aa: CASSLVKGAYGYTF

d_call: TRBD1
v_call: TRBV5-4
clone_size: -
j_call: TRBJ2-1
cdr3_nt: TGTGCCAGCAGCTTGGACAGGGGCCTCTACAATGAGCAGTTCTTC
cdr3_aa: CASSLDRGLYNEQFF

d_call: TRBD1
v_call: TRBV7-6
clone_size: few
j_call: TRBJ2-2
cdr3_nt: TGTGCCAGCAGCCCCCGGACAGGGCCGGCGAACACCGGGGAGCTGTTTTTT
cdr3_aa: CASSPRTGPANTGELFF